This T cell receptor (beta chain) was captured in a study of T cell responses to AZD1222 COVID-19 vaccine. Points from the study as a whole: Mapped onto spike, vaccine-associated CD4 TCRs spanned it and were dominant at 160-218 and 743-854. Among AZD1222 vaccinees, only five to seven were seropositive at baseline. When two AZD1222 doses had been given, Spike-specific TCR breadth and depth rose. There were mostly white British donors and more females than males, and clonal diversity was possibly underestimated.

Germline values: CDR1 MDHEN, CDR2 SYDVKM. J was trimmed by 5 bases and V by 2 bases; bases with no gene match: 10. There are 16 residues in the CDR3. Clones were sequenced by immunoSEQ multiplex PCR, and TCRdb holds only the in-frame ones, with some missing. This sample has 96,000 or so clones, with 90% found just once. Concerning this clone: Its antigen remains unidentified.

The sample in question was peripheral blood, obtained on day 0 of AZD1222 vaccination. The chain uses TRBV28 and TRBJ2-7; TRBD2 matches 9 bases. This sequence was found in an adult in good health. CDR3 loop: CASSLPSGGREDEQYF. The CDR3 DNA reads as TGTGCCAGCAGTTTACCATCGGGCGGGAGGGAGGACGAGCAGTACTTC.